This T cell receptor beta chain was captured in a study of blood T cell repertoires in COVID-19. Study-level information: Italy, Spain and the United States were the sources of the convalescent and acute COVID-19 samples. In each case, the material was cDNA or gDNA derived from T cells, B-cell-depleted T cells, or PBMCs.

Germline V gives CDR1 SGHAT, CDR2 FQNNGV. The CDR3 is 17 residues long. V lost 1 base to trimming and J lost 4 bases; unmatched junction nucleotides: 8. Enrollment of patients from Seattle took place during active infection, with longitudinal follow-up. The method was immunoSEQ multiplex PCR; TCRdb's version includes in-frame clones alone and lacks a portion of them. The table records approximately 250,000 clones, 85% to 90% of them present only once. This receptor was identified in a woman in her sixties or seventies with COVID-19, enrolled during active disease. The specimen was peripheral blood. This sequence joins TRBV11-2 and TRBJ2-3, with 10 nucleotides matching TRBD2. The CDR3 here is CASSLGVGLASADTQYF. The CDR3 DNA reads TGTGCCAGCAGCTTAGGCGTGGGACTAGCGAGCGCAGATACGCAGTATTTT.